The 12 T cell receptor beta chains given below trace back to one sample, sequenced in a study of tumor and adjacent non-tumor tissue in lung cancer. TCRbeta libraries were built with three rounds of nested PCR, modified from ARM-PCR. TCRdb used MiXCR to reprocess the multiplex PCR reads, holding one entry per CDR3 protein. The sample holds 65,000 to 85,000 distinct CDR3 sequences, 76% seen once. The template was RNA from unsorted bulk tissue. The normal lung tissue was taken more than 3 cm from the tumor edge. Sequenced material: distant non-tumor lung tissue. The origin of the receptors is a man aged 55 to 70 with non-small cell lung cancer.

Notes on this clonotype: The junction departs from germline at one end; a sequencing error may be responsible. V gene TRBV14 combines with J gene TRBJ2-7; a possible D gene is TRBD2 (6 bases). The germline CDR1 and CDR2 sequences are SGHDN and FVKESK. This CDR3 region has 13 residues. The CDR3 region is CASSQSPGSEQYF. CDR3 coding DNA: TGTGCCAGCAGCCAAAGTCCCGGGAGTGAGCAGTATTTC.

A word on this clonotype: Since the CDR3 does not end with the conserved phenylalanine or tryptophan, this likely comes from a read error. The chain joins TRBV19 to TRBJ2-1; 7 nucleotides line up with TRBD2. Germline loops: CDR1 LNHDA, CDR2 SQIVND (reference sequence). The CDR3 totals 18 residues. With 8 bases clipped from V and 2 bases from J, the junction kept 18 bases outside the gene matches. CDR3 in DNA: TGTGCCAGTCGACTCTCTAGCACCCCGGCGGGAGCCTACAATGAGCAGTTCATC. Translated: CASRLSSTPAGAYNEQFI.

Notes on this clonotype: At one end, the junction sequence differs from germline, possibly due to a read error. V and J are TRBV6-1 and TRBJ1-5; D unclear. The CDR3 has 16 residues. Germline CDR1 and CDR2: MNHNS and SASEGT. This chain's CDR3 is CGSSSPMFNNNQPQHF. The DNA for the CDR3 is TGTGGCAGCAGTTCCCCGATGTTCAATAACAATCAGCCCCAGCATTTT.

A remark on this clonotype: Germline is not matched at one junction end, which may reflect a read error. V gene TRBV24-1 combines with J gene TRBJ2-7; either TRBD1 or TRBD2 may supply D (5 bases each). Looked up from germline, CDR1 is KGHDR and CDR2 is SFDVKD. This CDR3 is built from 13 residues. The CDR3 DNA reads TGCGCCACCAGTGTAGCGCAGGGTTACGAGGAGTACTTC. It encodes CATSVAQGYEEYF.

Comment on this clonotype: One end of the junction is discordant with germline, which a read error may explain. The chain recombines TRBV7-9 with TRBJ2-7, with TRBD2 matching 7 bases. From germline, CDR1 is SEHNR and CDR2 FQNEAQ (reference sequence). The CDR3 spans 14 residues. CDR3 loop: CASSPPWGDYEQYF. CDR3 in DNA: TGTGCCAGCAGCCCGCCCTGGGGGGACTACGAGCAGTATTTC.

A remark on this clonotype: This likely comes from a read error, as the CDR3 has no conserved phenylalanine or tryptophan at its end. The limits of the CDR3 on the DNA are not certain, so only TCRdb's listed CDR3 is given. This CDR3 is CASSFGNAYERYL. The rearrangement uses TRBV12-3 or TRBV12-4 and TRBJ2-7. The CDR3 adds up to 13 amino acids, both ends counted.

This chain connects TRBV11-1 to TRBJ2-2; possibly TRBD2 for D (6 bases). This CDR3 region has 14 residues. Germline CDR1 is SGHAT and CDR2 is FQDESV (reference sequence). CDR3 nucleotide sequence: TGTGCTAGCCGACGACGTGGAGGGACCGGGGAGCTGTTTTTT. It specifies CASRRRGGTGELFF.

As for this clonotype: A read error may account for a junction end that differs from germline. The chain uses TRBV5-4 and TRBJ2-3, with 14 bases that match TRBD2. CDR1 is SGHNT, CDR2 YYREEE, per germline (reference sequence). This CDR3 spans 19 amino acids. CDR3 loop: CVSSLAFTTSGRGTDTQYF. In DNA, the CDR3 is TGTGTCAGCAGCTTGGCGTTTACGACTAGCGGGAGGGGGACAGATACGCAGTATTTT.

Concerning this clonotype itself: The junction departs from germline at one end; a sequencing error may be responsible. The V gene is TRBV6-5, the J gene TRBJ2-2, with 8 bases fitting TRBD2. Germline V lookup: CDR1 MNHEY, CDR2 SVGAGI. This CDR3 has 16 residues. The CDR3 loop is CARSLSGTGGTGELFF. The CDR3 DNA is TGTGCCAGAAGTCTTAGCGGGACGGGAGGCACCGGGGAACTGTTTTTT.

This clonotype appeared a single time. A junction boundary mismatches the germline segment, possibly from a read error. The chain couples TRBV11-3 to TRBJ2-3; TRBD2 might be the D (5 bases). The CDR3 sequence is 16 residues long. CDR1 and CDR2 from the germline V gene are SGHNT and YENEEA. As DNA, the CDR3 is TGTGGCGGCAGCTCCGGGCTAGCAGATAGCACGGATACGCTGTATTTT. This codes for CGGSSGLADSTDTLYF.

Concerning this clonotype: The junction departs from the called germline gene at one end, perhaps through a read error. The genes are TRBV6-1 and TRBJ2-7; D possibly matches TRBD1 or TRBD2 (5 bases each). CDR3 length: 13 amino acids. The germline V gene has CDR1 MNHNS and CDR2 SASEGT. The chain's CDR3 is CVSAGTSLNEQYF. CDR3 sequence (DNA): TGTGTCAGCGCCGGGACCAGCCTTAACGAGCAGTACTTC.

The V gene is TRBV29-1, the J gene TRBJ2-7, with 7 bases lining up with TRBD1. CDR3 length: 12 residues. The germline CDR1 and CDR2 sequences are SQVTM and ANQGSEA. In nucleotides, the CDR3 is TGCAGGGCCAGACAGGGTATCTACGAGCAGTACTTC. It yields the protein CRARQGIYEQYF.